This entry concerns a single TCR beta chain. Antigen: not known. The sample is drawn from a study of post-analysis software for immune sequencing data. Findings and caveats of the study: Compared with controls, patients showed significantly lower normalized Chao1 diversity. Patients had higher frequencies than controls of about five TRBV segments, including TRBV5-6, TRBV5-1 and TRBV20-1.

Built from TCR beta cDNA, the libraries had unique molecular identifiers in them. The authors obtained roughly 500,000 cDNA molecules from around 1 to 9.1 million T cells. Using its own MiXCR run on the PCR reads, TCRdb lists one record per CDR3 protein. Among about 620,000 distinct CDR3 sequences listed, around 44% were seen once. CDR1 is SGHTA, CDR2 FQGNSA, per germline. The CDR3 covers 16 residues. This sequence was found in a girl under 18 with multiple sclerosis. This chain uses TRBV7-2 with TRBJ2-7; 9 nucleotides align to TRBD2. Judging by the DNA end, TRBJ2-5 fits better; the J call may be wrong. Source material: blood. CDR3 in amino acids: CASSSGVAGVRETQYF. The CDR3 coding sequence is TGTGCCAGCAGCTCCGGAGTAGCGGGGGTACGGGAGACCCAGTACTTC.